The rows below give T cell receptor beta chains drawn from one sample of a study of vaccination and CD4 T cells after COVID-19. TCRdb recomputed calls from the PCR reads with MiXCR, one row per CDR3 protein. The table lists approximately 20,000 distinct CDR3 sequences, about half of them singletons. These receptors' antigens are unknown. Material: CD4+ T cells from blood, cultured in vitro, obtained before SARS-CoV-2 vaccination. The source is a human donor who had recovered from COVID-19. Each CDR3 is given with its conserved first and last residue. A D gene is named only where the DNA matches it firmly. Not all rows give a size; the values are once, few, many and, for expanded clones, a class.

size	V	J	D	DNA	CDR3
few	TRBV20-1	TRBJ2-7	.	TGCAGTGCTAAACAAAGGGGAGACGAGCAGTACTTC	CSAKQRGDEQYF
few	TRBV28	TRBJ1-5	.	TGTGCCAGCAGTCCCGACACTAGCAATCAGCCCCAGCATTTT	CASSPDTSNQPQHF
.	TRBV11-2	TRBJ2-1	TRBD2	TGTGCCAGCAGCTTAAATCGGGGGGGCGGCGATGAGCAGTTCTTC	CASSLNRGGGDEQFF
.	TRBV4-3	TRBJ1-2	.	TGCGCCAGCAGTACTTCCAGGGTGGGTAACTATGGCTACACCTTC	CASSTSRVGNYGYTF
few	TRBV6-2/TRBV6-3	TRBJ1-2	TRBD1	TGTGCCAGCAGTCCTCCGGGACAGGGGGCTCGTCGTGGCTACACCTTC	CASSPPGQGARRGYTF
few	TRBV20-1	TRBJ1-2	.	TGCAGTGCTAGAGAAGTACAGCGAGGCTACACCTTC	CSAREVQRGYTF
.	TRBV19	TRBJ2-5	.	TGTGCCAGTACCATGAGGGGGGCCGGCGGGGAGACCCAGTACTTC	CASTMRGAGGETQYF
.	TRBV28	TRBJ1-5	.	TGTGCCAGCAGTACACAGGGTCAGCCCCAGCATTTT	CASSTQGQPQHF
.	TRBV19	TRBJ2-1	TRBD2	TGTGCCAGTAGGTCCGCCGGCGGGGGGGCGGATGAGCAGTTCTTC	CASRSAGGGADEQFF
few	TRBV20-1	TRBJ1-5	TRBD1	TGCAGTGCTAGAGACGGACAGGGCTTCAATCAGCCCCAGCATTTT	CSARDGQGFNQPQHF
.	TRBV15	TRBJ2-7	.	TGTGCCACCAGCAGAGATTATAACTCATTTGGCGAGCAGTACTTC	CATSRDYNSFGEQYF
.	TRBV11-2	TRBJ1-5	TRBD1	TGTGCCAGCAGCTTAGGCGGGACAGGGCGCCAGCCCCAGCATTTT	CASSLGGTGRQPQHF
.	TRBV2	TRBJ1-5	.	TGTGCCAGCAGGGGACGGTATAGCAATCAGCCCCAGCATTTT	CASRGRYSNQPQHF
.	TRBV19	TRBJ1-6	.	TGTGCCAGTACTTCCCTCGATAATTCACCCCTCCACTTT	CASTSLDNSPLHF
few	TRBV7-2	TRBJ1-6	.	TGTGCCAGCAGCCCACAGGCAGGGAAAGGCTCACCCCTCCACTTT	CASSPQAGKGSPLHF
.	TRBV6-1	TRBJ1-5	TRBD1	TGTGCCAGCAGTGACAGGGGGCGTCAGCCCCAGCATTTT	CASSDRGRQPQHF
.	TRBV6-1	TRBJ2-7	.	TGTGCCAGCAGTGAATCGACCACGCGCATCCACGAGCAGTACTTC	CASSESTTRIHEQYF
.	TRBV19	TRBJ1-1	.	TGTGCCAGTAGTATTTTAGCCGAGGGTAGAGCTTTCTTT	CASSILAEGRAFF
.	TRBV7-8	TRBJ1-1	TRBD1	TGTGCCAGCACCAGGGGGAGAGGAACTGAAGCTTTCTTT	CASTRGRGTEAFF
.	TRBV5-4	TRBJ2-3	.	TGTGCCAGCAGCTCCGGTGGTCCAGATACGCAGTATTTT	CASSSGGPDTQYF
.	TRBV20-1	TRBJ1-5	.	TGCAGTGCTACTCGGCTCGGGGGCAATCAGCCCCAGCATTTT	CSATRLGGNQPQHF
.	TRBV6-2/TRBV6-3	TRBJ2-6	.	TGTGCCAGCAGCTTGAGGTGGGCGAGCTCTGGGGCCAACGTCCTGACTTTC	CASSLRWASSGANVLTF
.	TRBV5-1	TRBJ1-2	.	TGCGCCAGCAGCTTGGAAGCCAAGAGCTATGGCTACACCTTC	CASSLEAKSYGYTF
.	TRBV20-1	TRBJ2-5	TRBD2	TGCAGTGCCATTGGGGCGCGGGAGGGACAAGAGACCCAGTACTTC	CSAIGAREGQETQYF
once	TRBV5-6	TRBJ1-6	TRBD1	TGTGCCAGCAGCCCAGGACAGGGCTCCTATAATTCACCCCTCCACTTT	CASSPGQGSYNSPLHF
.	TRBV27	TRBJ2-3	TRBD1	TGTGCCAGCACCCGGGACAGATTAAGCACAGATACGCAGTATTTT	CASTRDRLSTDTQYF
.	TRBV15	TRBJ2-7	TRBD1	TGTGCCACCAGTCTTGAGGGACAGAAACCCTTCTACGAGCAGTACTTC	CATSLEGQKPFYEQYF
.	TRBV29-1	TRBJ1-1	.	TGCAGCGTTAATCCCGGGACGGCTATAAACACTGAAGCTTTCTTT	CSVNPGTAINTEAFF
.	TRBV27	TRBJ1-5	.	TGTGCCAGCAGTTTAGGTGAAGGGACCAATCAGCCCCAGCATTTT	CASSLGEGTNQPQHF
few	TRBV6-1	TRBJ1-6	.	TGTGCCAGCAGTGCGACAGGAAATAATTCACCCCTCCACTTT	CASSATGNNSPLHF
.	TRBV7-8	TRBJ1-5	.	TGTGCCAGCAGCCTGGACGGCGCGGATGATCAGCCCCAGCATTTT	CASSLDGADDQPQHF
.	TRBV30	TRBJ1-1	TRBD1	TGTGCCTGGAGTGGGGGGACAGCCAAAGCTTTCTTT	CAWSGGTAKAFF
.	TRBV7-6	TRBJ2-2	.	TGTGCCAGCAGCTTAGACAGACTCAACACCGGGGAGCTGTTTTTT	CASSLDRLNTGELFF
.	TRBV19	TRBJ2-3	.	TGTGCCAGTAGTACGGGCAGGACTTTCACAGATACGCAGTATTTT	CASSTGRTFTDTQYF
.	TRBV19	TRBJ1-1	TRBD1	TGTGCCAGCCGTCCTCCCGGGACAGGGACTGAAGCTTTCTTT	CASRPPGTGTEAFF
.	TRBV11-3	TRBJ2-3	.	TGTGCCAGCAGCCCCAGGGAGGCGGGCACAGATACGCAGTATTTT	CASSPREAGTDTQYF
.	TRBV7-3	TRBJ2-2	.	TGTGCCAGCAGCTTATTAGCGGAGACAATCACCGGGGAGCTGTTTTTT	CASSLLAETITGELFF
.	TRBV28	TRBJ1-2	TRBD1	TGTGCCAGCAGTTTAGGACAGGGTCGCGGCTACACCTTC	CASSLGQGRGYTF
.	TRBV29-1	TRBJ2-5	.	TGCAGCGTTGAAGATCGGGTCCAAGAGACCCAGTACTTC	CSVEDRVQETQYF
few	TRBV6-1	TRBJ1-1	.	TGTGCCAGCAGTCAGTCCCCCGACGGGAACACTGAAGCTTTCTTT	CASSQSPDGNTEAFF